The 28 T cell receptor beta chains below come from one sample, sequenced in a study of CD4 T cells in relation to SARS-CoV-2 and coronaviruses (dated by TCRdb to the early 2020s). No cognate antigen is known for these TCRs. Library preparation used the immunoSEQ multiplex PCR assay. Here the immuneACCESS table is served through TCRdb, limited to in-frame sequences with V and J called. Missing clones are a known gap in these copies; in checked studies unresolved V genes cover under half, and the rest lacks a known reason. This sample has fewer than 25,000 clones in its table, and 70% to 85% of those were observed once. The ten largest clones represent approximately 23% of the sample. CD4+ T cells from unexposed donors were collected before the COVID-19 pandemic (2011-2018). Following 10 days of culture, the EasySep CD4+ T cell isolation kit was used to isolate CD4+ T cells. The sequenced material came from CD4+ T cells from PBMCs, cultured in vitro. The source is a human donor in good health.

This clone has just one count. CDR3 sequence: CASSLQGGSYEQYF. The CDR3 coding sequence is TGCGCCAGCAGCTTGCAGGGGGGATCCTACGAGCAGTACTTC. The chain joins TRBV5-1 to TRBJ2-7, with D possibly being TRBD1 (7 bases). The CDR3 sequence is 14 residues long. Between the trimmed V and J ends, which lost 1 base and 1 base, there was a span of 9 bases. The germline V gene encodes CDR1 SGHRS and CDR2 YFSETQ. Using reference TRBV5-1 and TRBJ2-7 for the parts outside the CDR3, the full variable domain is KAGVTQTPRYLIKTRGQQVTLSCSPISGHRSVSWYQQTPGQGLQFLFEYFSETQRNKGNFPGRFSGRQFSNSRSEMNVSTLELGDSALYLCASSLQGGSYEQYFGPGTRLTVT.

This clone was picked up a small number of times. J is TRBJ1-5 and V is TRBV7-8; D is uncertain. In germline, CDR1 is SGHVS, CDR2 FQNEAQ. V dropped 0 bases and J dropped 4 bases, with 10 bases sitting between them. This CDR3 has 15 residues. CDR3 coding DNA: TGTGCCAGCAGCTTAGCCCTGGCCGGGAATCAGCCCCAGCATTTT. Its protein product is CASSLALAGNQPQHF.

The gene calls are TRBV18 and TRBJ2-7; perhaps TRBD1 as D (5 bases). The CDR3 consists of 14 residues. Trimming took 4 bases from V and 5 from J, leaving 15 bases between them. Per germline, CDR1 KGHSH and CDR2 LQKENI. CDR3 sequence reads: CASSRTQGLDEQYF. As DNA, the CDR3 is TGTGCCAGCTCACGGACCCAGGGTTTAGACGAGCAGTACTTC.

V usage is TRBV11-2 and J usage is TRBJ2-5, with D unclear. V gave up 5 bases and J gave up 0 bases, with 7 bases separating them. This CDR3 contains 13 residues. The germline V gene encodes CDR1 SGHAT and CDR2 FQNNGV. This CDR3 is CASSRGYQETQYF. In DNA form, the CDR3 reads TGTGCCAGCAGCCGTGGGTACCAAGAGACCCAGTACTTC.

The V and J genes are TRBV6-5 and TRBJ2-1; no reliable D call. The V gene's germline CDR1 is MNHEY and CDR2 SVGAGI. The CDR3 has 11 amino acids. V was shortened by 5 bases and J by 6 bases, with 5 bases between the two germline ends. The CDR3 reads CASSTGNEQFF. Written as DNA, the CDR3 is TGTGCCAGCAGTACGGGCAATGAGCAGTTCTTC.

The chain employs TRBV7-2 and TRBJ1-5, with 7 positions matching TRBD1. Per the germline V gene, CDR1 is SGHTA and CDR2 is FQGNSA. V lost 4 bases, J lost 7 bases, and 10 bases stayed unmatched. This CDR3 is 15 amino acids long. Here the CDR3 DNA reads TGTGCCAGCAGCTCTCTTGACAGGGTCGGACAGCCCCAGCATTTT. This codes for CASSSLDRVGQPQHF.

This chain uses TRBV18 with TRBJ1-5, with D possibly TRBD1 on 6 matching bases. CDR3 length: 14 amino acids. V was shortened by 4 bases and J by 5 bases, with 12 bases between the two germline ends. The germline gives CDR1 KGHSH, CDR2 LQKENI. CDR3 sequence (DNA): TGTGCCAGCTCACAGGGGGGGCGGCATCAGCCCCAGCATTTT. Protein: CASSQGGRHQPQHF. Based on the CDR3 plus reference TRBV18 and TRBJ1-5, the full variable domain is NAGVMQNPRHLVRRRGQEARLRCSPMKGHSHVYWYRQLPEEGLKFMVYLQKENIIDESGMPKERFSAEFPKEGPSILRIQQVVRGDSAAYFCASSQGGRHQPQHFGDGTRLSIL.

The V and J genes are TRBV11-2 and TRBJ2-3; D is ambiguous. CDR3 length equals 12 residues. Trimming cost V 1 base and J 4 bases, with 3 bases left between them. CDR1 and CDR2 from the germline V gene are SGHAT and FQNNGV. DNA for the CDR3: TGTGCCAGCAGCTTAGTGGCAGATACGCAGTATTTT. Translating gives CASSLVADTQYF. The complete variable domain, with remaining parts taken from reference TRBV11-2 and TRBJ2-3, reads EAGVAQSPRYKIIEKRQSVAFWCNPISGHATLYWYQQILGQGPKLLIQFQNNGVVDDSQLPKDRFSAERLKGVDSTLKIQPAKLEDSAVYLCASSLVADTQYFGPGTRLTVL.

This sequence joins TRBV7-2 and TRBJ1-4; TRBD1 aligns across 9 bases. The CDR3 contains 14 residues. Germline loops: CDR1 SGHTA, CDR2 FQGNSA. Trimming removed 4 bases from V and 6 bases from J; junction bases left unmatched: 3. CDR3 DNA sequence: TGTGCCAGCAGCTCCAGGACAGGGGATGAAAAACTGTTTTTT. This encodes CASSSRTGDEKLFF. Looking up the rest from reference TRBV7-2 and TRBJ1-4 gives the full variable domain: GAGVSQSPSNKVTEKGKDVELRCDPISGHTALYWYRQSLGQGLEFLIYFQGNSAPDKSGLPSDRFSAERTGGSVSTLTIQRTQQEDSAVYLCASSSRTGDEKLFFGSGTQLSVL.

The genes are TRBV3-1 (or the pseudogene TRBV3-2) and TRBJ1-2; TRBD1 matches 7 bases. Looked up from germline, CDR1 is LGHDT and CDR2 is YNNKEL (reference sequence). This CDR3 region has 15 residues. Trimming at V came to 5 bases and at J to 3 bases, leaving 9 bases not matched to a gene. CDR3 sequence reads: CASSESPTGDYGYTF. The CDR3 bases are TGTGCCAGCAGCGAAAGTCCCACAGGGGACTATGGCTACACCTTC.

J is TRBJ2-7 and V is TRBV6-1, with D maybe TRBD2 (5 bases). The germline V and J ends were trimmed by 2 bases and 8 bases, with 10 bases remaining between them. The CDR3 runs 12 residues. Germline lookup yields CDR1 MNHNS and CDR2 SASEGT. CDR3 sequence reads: CASSEQRGKQYF. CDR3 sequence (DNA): TGTGCCAGCAGTGAACAACGGGGAAAGCAGTACTTC.

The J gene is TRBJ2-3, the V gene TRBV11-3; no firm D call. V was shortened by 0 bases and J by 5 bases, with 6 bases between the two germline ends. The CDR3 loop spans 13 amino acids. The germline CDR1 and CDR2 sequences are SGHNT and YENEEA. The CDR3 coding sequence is TGTGCCAGCAGCTTAGATCATGGAGATACGCAGTATTTT. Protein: CASSLDHGDTQYF.

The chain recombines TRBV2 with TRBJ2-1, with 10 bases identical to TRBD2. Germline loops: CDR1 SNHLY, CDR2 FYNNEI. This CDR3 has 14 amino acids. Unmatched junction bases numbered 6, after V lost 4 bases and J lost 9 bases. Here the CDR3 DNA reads TGTGCCAGCAGTGGGCCTAGCGGGAGAAGTGAGCAGTTCTTC. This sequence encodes CASSGPSGRSEQFF.

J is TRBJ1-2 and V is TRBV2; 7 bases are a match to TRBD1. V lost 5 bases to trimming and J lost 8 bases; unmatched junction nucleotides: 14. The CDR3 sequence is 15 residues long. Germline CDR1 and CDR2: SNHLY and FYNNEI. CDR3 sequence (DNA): TGTGCCAGCAGTCCCCAGGGGACAGAAGGATTCGGCTACACCTTC. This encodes CASSPQGTEGFGYTF.

The CDR3: CASSLPSSYEQYF. CDR3 coding DNA: TGTGCCAGCAGCCTACCCAGCTCCTACGAGCAGTACTTC. The chain employs TRBV5-4 and TRBJ2-7; D gene uncertain. V was shortened by 4 bases and J by 0 bases, with 8 bases between the two germline ends. Germline V gene lookup returns CDR1 SGHNT and CDR2 YYREEE (reference sequence). The CDR3 extends over 13 amino acids.

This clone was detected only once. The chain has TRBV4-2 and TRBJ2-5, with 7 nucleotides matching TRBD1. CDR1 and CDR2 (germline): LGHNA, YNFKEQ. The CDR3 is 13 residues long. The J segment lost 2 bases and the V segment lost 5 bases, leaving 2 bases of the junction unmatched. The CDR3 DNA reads TGTGCCAGCAGCGGACAGGTACAAGAGACCCAGTACTTC. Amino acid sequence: CASSGQVQETQYF.

The DNA of the CDR3 is TGCGCCAGCAGCTTGAGGGATTCGGGAAACACCATATATTTT. Translation: CASSLRDSGNTIYF. The chain is built from TRBV5-1 and TRBJ1-3; D call uncertain. V was cut by 1 base and J by 4 bases, with 9 bases left in between. The CDR3 totals 14 residues. Germline CDR1 is SGHRS and CDR2 is YFSETQ.

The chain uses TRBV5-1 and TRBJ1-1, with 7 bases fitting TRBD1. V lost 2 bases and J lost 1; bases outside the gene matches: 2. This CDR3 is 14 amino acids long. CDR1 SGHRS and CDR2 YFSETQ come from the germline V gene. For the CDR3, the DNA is TGCGCCAGCAGCTTAGGGACAGCGAACACTGAAGCTTTCTTT. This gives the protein CASSLGTANTEAFF.

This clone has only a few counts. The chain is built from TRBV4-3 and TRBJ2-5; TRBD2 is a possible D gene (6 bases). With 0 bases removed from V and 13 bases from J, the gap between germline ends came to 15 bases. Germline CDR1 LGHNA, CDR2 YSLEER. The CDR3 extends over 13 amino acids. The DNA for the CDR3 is TGCGCCAGCAGCCAAGAGCGACGGGGACTCCTGTACTTC. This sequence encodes CASSQERRGLLYF.

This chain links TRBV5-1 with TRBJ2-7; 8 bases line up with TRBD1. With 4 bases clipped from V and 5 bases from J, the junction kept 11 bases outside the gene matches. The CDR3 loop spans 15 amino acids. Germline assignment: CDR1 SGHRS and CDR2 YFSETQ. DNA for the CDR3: TGCGCCAGCAGCATCGCCTTGGACAGGGCCGACGAGCAGTACTTC. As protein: CASSIALDRADEQYF.

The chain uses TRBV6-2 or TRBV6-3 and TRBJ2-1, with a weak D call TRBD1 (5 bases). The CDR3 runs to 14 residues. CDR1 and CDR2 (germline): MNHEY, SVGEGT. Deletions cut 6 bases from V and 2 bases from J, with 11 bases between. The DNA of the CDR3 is TGTGCCAGCAGCCCCCTCAGGGCCTACAATGAGCAGTTCTTC. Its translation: CASSPLRAYNEQFF.

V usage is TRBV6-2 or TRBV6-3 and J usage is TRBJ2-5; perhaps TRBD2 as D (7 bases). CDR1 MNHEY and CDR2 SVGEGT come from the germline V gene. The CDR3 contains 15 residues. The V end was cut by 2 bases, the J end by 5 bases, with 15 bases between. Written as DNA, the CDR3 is TGTGCCAGCAGTTACCTGGGGGGGGCCCCTGAGACCCAGTACTTC. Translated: CASSYLGGAPETQYF.

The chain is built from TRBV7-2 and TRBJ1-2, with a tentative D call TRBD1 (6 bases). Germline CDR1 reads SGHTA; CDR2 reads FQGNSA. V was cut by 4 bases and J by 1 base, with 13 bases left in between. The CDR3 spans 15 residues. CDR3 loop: CASSSRIGGNYGYTF. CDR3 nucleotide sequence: TGTGCCAGCAGCTCCCGGATAGGGGGTAACTATGGCTACACCTTC. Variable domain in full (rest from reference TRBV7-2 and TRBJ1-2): GAGVSQSPSNKVTEKGKDVELRCDPISGHTALYWYRQSLGQGLEFLIYFQGNSAPDKSGLPSDRFSAERTGGSVSTLTIQRTQQEDSAVYLCASSSRIGGNYGYTFGSGTRLTVV.

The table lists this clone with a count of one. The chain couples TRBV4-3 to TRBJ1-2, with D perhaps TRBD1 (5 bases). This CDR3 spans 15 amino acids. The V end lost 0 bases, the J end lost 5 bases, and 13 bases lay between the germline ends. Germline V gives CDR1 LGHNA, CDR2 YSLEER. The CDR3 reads CASSQDLGRRYGYTF. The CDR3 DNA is TGCGCCAGCAGCCAAGATTTGGGACGACGATATGGCTACACCTTC.

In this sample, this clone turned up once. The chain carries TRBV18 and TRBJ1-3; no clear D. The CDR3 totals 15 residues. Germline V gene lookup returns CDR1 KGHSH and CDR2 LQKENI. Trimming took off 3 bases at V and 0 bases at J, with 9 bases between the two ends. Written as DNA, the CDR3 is TGTGCCAGCTCACCGGACCTTAGCTCTGGAAACACCATATATTTT. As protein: CASSPDLSSGNTIYF.

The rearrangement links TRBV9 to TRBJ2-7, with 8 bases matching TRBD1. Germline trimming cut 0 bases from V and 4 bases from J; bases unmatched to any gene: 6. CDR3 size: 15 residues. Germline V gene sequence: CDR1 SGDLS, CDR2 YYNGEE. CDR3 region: CASSVEVGTGYEQYF. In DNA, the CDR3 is TGTGCCAGCAGCGTAGAAGTGGGGACAGGATACGAGCAGTACTTC.

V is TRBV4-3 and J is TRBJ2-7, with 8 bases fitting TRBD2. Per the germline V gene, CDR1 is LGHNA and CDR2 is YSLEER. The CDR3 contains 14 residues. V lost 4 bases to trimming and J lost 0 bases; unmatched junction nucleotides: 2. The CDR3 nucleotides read TGCGCCAGCAGCCTGAGCGGGAGCTCCTACGAGCAGTACTTC. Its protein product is CASSLSGSSYEQYF.

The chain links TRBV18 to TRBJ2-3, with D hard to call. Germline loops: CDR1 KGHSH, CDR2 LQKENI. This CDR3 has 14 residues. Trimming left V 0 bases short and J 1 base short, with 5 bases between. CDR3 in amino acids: CASSPPSRTDTQYF. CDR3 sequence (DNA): TGTGCCAGCTCACCACCGTCGCGCACAGATACGCAGTATTTT.